This is a list of T cell receptor beta chains from one sample in a study of early T cells in non-severe SARS-CoV-2 infection. Each CDR3 protein is one row after TCRdb ran MiXCR on the 5' RACE reads. This table holds about 31,000 distinct CDR3 sequences, 4.5% to 6% found once. Specimen: whole blood. The origin of the receptors is an adult who was a healthcare worker with PCR-confirmed SARS-CoV-2 infection or an uninfected control (not recorded which). Both conserved end residues are part of each CDR3. The order of the fields is clone size, V gene, J gene, CDR3 length, D gene, CDR3 protein, CDR3 DNA. The D gene is left open where the match is weak. The size of a clone is reported for some rows only, either as once, few or many, or as a class for expanded clones.

>many|TRBV11-2|TRBJ2-2|16|TRBD2
CASSLSGTRNTGELFF
TGTGCCAGCAGCTTAAGCGGGACGAGGAACACCGGGGAGCTGTTTTTT
>-|TRBV18|TRBJ2-5|15|TRBD2
CASSPPAGGQETQYF
TGTGCCAGCTCACCACCAGCGGGGGGCCAAGAGACCCAGTACTTC
>many|TRBV12-3/TRBV12-4|TRBJ2-2|12|TRBD2
CASRRGAGELFF
TGTGCCAGCAGACGGGGGGCCGGGGAGCTGTTTTTT
>many|TRBV24-1|TRBJ2-2|12|-
CATQEQGGELFF
TGTGCCACTCAGGAGCAGGGGGGGGAGCTGTTTTTT
>-|TRBV7-6|TRBJ2-5|16|TRBD2
CASSLVASGSWQTQYF
TGTGCCAGCAGCTTAGTAGCTAGCGGGAGTTGGCAGACCCAGTACTTC
>-|TRBV18|TRBJ1-1|14|-
CASSPGTEATEAFF
TGTGCCAGCTCCCCCGGGACTGAGGCGACTGAAGCTTTCTTT
>many|TRBV18|TRBJ2-7|16|TRBD2
CASSRATKTSGNEQYF
TGTGCCAGCTCACGTGCAACGAAGACTAGCGGGAACGAGCAGTACTTC
>few|TRBV6-2/TRBV6-3|TRBJ1-1|13|-
CASSYFLLAEAFF
TGTGCCAGCAGTTACTTCCTCCTTGCTGAAGCTTTCTTT
>-|TRBV20-1|TRBJ1-2|14|TRBD1
CSARGSGGNYGYTF
TGCAGTGCCCGAGGGTCAGGGGGTAACTATGGCTACACCTTC
>many|TRBV7-9|TRBJ1-5|19|TRBD1
CASSLGQGARSPRDQPQHF
TGTGCCAGCAGCTTAGGACAGGGGGCTAGATCCCCCCGGGATCAGCCCCAGCATTTT
>many|TRBV18|TRBJ1-5|14|-
CASSPPQGNQPQHF
TGTGCCAGCTCACCACCACAGGGCAATCAGCCCCAGCATTTT
>many|TRBV11-2|TRBJ2-5|15|-
CASNKLQGFQETQYF
TGTGCCAGCAACAAGCTACAGGGATTTCAGGAGACCCAGTACTTC
>few|TRBV27|TRBJ1-1|14|-
CASSQRTVNTEAFF
TGTGCCAGCAGTCAACGGACGGTGAACACTGAAGCTTTCTTT
>many|TRBV10-3|TRBJ2-5|12|-
CAISGPEETQYF
TGTGCCATCAGTGGACCAGAAGAGACCCAGTACTTC
>many|TRBV6-1|TRBJ2-1|16|TRBD2
CATQPQWTSGGNEQFF
TGTGCCACACAGCCCCAATGGACTAGCGGGGGCAATGAGCAGTTCTTC
>-|TRBV19|TRBJ2-4|17|TRBD1
CASSISGDRVTKNIQYF
TGTGCCAGTAGTATATCGGGGGACAGGGTAACCAAAAACATTCAGTACTTC
>few|TRBV20-1|TRBJ2-3|11|-
CSVHQGATQYF
TGCAGTGTTCATCAGGGAGCTACGCAGTATTTT
>many|TRBV6-6|TRBJ2-5|13|-
CASILDTQETQYF
TGTGCCAGCATCCTGGACACCCAAGAGACCCAGTACTTC
>many|TRBV19|TRBJ1-5|12|-
CASSIAPWPQHF
TGTGCCAGTAGTATTGCCCCTTGGCCCCAGCATTTT
>many|TRBV5-1|TRBJ2-5|17|-
CASSSSSGNPGVETQYF
TGCGCCAGCAGCTCCTCGTCTGGCAACCCCGGGGTGGAGACCCAGTACTTC
>many|TRBV7-9|TRBJ1-2|13|TRBD1
CASSLLQGDGYTF
TGTGCCAGCAGCTTATTACAGGGGGATGGCTACACCTTC
>many|TRBV3-1|TRBJ1-1|13|-
CASSQRGQVEAFF
TGTGCCAGCAGCCAAAGGGGCCAGGTTGAAGCTTTCTTT
>-|TRBV28|TRBJ1-4|12|-
CASSFRAEKLFF
TGTGCCAGCAGTTTCCGTGCAGAAAAACTGTTTTTT
>few|TRBV12-3/TRBV12-4|TRBJ2-7|13|-
CASSYGPSREQYF
TGTGCCAGCAGTTACGGACCTTCAAGGGAGCAGTACTTC
>-|TRBV7-7|TRBJ2-1|15|-
CASSPEGGTYNEQFF
TGTGCTAGCAGCCCGGAGGGGGGCACCTACAATGAGCAGTTCTTC
>once|TRBV7-2|TRBJ2-5|14|-
CASSLGDALETQYF
TGTGCCAGCAGCTTAGGAGACGCTTTAGAGACCCAGTACTTC
>-|TRBV4-1|TRBJ2-6|17|-
CASSQEAWSSGANVLTF
TGCGCCAGCAGCCAAGAGGCGTGGAGCTCTGGGGCCAACGTCCTGACTTTC
>medium-sized|TRBV7-8|TRBJ2-1|16|TRBD2
CASSLEAGGTYNEQFF
TGTGCCAGCAGCTTAGAAGCGGGAGGTACCTACAATGAGCAGTTCTTC
>many|TRBV27|TRBJ2-7|15|TRBD2
CASSPGTSGRAGQYF
TGTGCCAGCAGCCCCGGAACTAGCGGGAGGGCCGGGCAGTACTTC
>-|TRBV4-2|TRBJ2-7|15|TRBD2
CASSPGLAGAYEQYF
TGTGCCAGCAGCCCGGGACTAGCGGGGGCCTACGAGCAGTACTTC
>many|TRBV20-1|TRBJ1-2|13|TRBD1
CSAQDRVNYGYTF
TGCAGTGCGCAAGACAGGGTGAACTATGGCTACACCTTC
>many|TRBV29-1|TRBJ1-3|12|-
CSVRLSGNTIYF
TGCAGCGTCAGGCTCTCTGGAAACACCATATATTTT
>many|TRBV20-1|TRBJ2-1|14|TRBD2
CSVPTSGRVDEQFF
TGCAGTGTTCCGACTAGCGGGAGGGTCGATGAGCAGTTCTTC
>many|TRBV7-9|TRBJ2-2|14|-
CASSLGQYTGELFF
TGTGCCAGCAGCTTGGGACAATACACCGGGGAGCTGTTTTTT
>many|TRBV7-9|TRBJ2-1|17|TRBD2
CASSPLRTSGSRNEQFF
TGTGCCAGCAGCCCACTCAGGACTAGCGGGAGTCGCAATGAGCAGTTCTTC
>few|TRBV18|TRBJ1-2|13|TRBD1
CASSPPTGSGYTF
TGTGCCAGCTCACCACCGACAGGGAGTGGCTACACCTTC
>many|TRBV7-2|TRBJ1-2|13|-
CASSPRANYGYTF
TGTGCCAGCAGCCCCAGGGCTAACTATGGCTACACCTTC
>-|TRBV6-5|TRBJ2-3|16|TRBD2
CASSRRTSGVTDTQYF
TGTGCCAGCAGCCGTCGGACTAGCGGGGTCACAGATACGCAGTATTTT
>medium-sized|TRBV20-1|TRBJ1-5|15|-
CSARDHGNYNQPQHF
TGCAGTGCTAGAGATCACGGGAACTACAATCAGCCCCAGCATTTT
>many|TRBV18|TRBJ2-5|17|TRBD2
CASSPFTAGGPLKTQYF
TGTGCCAGCTCACCATTCACGGCGGGAGGGCCGTTAAAGACCCAGTACTTC
>many|TRBV5-1|TRBJ1-6|15|TRBD1
CASSLGQGEGSTLHF
TGCGCCAGCAGCTTGGGACAGGGGGAAGGTTCGACCCTCCACTTT
>many|TRBV28|TRBJ1-2|14|TRBD1
CASSTPDRVKGYTF
TGTGCCAGCAGTACCCCGGACAGGGTGAAAGGCTACACCTTC
>few|TRBV10-1|TRBJ1-5|10|-
CAITDQPQHF
TGCGCCATTACAGATCAGCCCCAGCATTTT
>-|TRBV7-8|TRBJ1-6|14|TRBD1
CASSLDRRHSPLHF
TGTGCCAGCAGCCTGGACAGGCGGCATTCACCCCTCCACTTT
>-|TRBV11-2|TRBJ2-3|14|-
CASSFRASADTQYF
TGTGCCAGCAGCTTCAGAGCCAGCGCAGATACGCAGTATTTT
>few|TRBV11-1|TRBJ2-1|14|TRBD2
CASSSSWTSYEQFF
TGTGCCAGCAGCTCCTCCTGGACTAGCTATGAGCAGTTCTTC
>many|TRBV12-3/TRBV12-4|TRBJ1-1|13|-
CASSLQENTEAFF
TGTGCCAGCAGTTTACAAGAGAACACTGAAGCTTTCTTT
>many|TRBV2|TRBJ1-2|15|-
CASSESGGGINGYTF
TGTGCCAGCAGTGAGTCTGGTGGGGGTATTAATGGCTACACCTTC